Listed below are T cell receptor beta chains from one sample, sequenced in a study of cytomegalovirus exposure and HLA in healthy donors. Only in-frame clones appear in the TCRdb table, and some are missing; sequencing was by immunoSEQ multiplex PCR. Of some 99,000 clones listed, about 70% are singletons. Sequenced material: PBMCs. The receptors originated from a female donor in good health and CMV-seronegative. Each CDR3 is given with its conserved first and last residue. Clone size is shown for a subset of rows, as once, few, many or a class of expanded clone.

V | size | CDR3
TRBV4-2 | NA | CASSPLLAGAGYEQYF
TRBV5-4 | NA | CASSLLGTRVKDEQFF
TRBV6-5 | NA | CASTKGQGALHF
TRBV7-9 | NA | CASSSFGGTEAFF
TRBV11-2 | NA | CASYSGFRFSDTEAFF
TRBV7-2 | few | CASSTNLGGRVEKLFF
TRBV6-6 | NA | CASRLDRGETQYF
TRBV5-1 | once | CASSPKTSGPTDTQYF
TRBV7-2 | few | CASSWQPQANTGELFF
TRBV30 | NA | CAWTAGGEQFF
TRBV30 | NA | CAWSIPTVSYEQYF
TRBV7-9 | NA | CASSLIESTEAFF
TRBV5-1 | NA | CASKGTSGRADTQYF
TRBV7-6 | NA | CASSLESDRGYYEQYF
TRBV10-2 | NA | CASGGEPGSSYNSPLHF
TRBV5-6 | NA | CASSRAEGQVQYF
TRBV7-6 | NA | CASSFGVLYNEQFF
TRBV27 | NA | CASSLAGGPMYEQYF
TRBV2 | NA | CASSDGQGITNTEAFF
TRBV10-3 | NA | CAISERPTSGSSYNEQFF
TRBV4-1 | NA | CASSRIGALGNQPQHF
TRBV7-2 | few | CASRTGLAVTGELFF
TRBV4-3 | few | CASSQELRRFGEKLFF
TRBV30 | NA | CAWSVERDWTDTQYF
TRBV28 | NA | CASSSGDRAYGYTF
TRBV11-3 | NA | CASSSRQGNEKLFF
TRBV11-3 | NA | CASSLVEDKQYGYTF
TRBV19 | NA | CASKGEGGSSYF
TRBV15 | NA | CATSRVQGAGSPLHF